This T cell receptor beta chain was captured in a study of Graves' ophthalmopathy and Graves' hyperthyroidism. Study-wide context: Peripheral blood was gathered at the point of initial diagnosis, before any treatment started.

Study results and caveats: Most thyroid clonotypes expanded beyond 0.001 frequency were also found in blood.

The CDR3 sequence is 14 residues long. V dropped 3 bases and J dropped 5 bases, with 14 bases sitting between them. Per germline, CDR1 LNHNV and CDR2 YYDKDF (reference sequence). The sequenced template was RNA, covering the TCR beta CDR3 region. Second-round multiplex PCR followed a first-round RT-PCR using HTBI primers. TCRdb reprocessed the multiplex PCR reads via MiXCR and lists one record per CDR3 protein. The sample includes about 400,000 distinct CDR3 sequences, roughly 18% seen only once; the top ten take roughly 1.6%. About this clonotype: Its antigen remains unidentified.

Sequenced: peripheral blood. The chain is built from TRBV15 and TRBJ2-7, with D perhaps assigned TRBD1 or TRBD2 (6 bases each). This clonotype was obtained from a woman between 18 and 30 years old with Graves' ophthalmopathy. CDR3 DNA sequence: TGTGCCACCAGCAGTCGGTCCGGGGGCGACGAGCAGTACTTC. Its translation: CATSSRSGGDEQYF.